Listed here are 15 T cell receptor beta chains from one sample, sequenced in a study of blood T cell repertoires in COVID-19. Using immunoSEQ multiplex PCR, the repertoire was profiled, and TCRdb retains in-frame clones only, with some absent. Of 220,000 or so clones in the sample, 70% to 90% are singletons; the top ten hold around 3%. Sequenced sample: peripheral blood. These receptors came from a man in his fifties or sixties who had recovered from COVID-19.

The V and J genes are TRBV9 and TRBJ1-1; TRBD1 matches 7 bases. The V and J ends lost 0 bases and 6 bases, in that order; junction bases with no gene match: 5. The CDR3 totals 14 residues. Germline V gives CDR1 SGDLS, CDR2 YYNGEE. CDR3 amino acids: CASSVGSQGAEAFF. CDR3 in DNA: TGTGCCAGCAGCGTAGGGTCCCAGGGGGCTGAAGCTTTCTTT.

The genes are TRBV5-4 and TRBJ2-4; 9 nucleotides align to TRBD1. The CDR3 runs to 16 residues. The trim removed 4 bases at V and 6 bases at J, leaving 11 bases unmatched. CDR1 is SGHNT, CDR2 YYREEE, per germline (reference sequence). CDR3 residues: CASSHNTGQGRNIQYF. The CDR3 DNA sequence: TGTGCCAGCAGCCATAACACGGGACAGGGTAGAAACATTCAGTACTTC.

The chain has TRBV28 and TRBJ2-7; weak D call: TRBD1 (6 bases). CDR3 length equals 14 residues. V dropped 4 bases and J dropped 5 bases, with 15 bases sitting between them. The germline V gene has CDR1 MDHEN and CDR2 SYDVKM. In DNA form, the CDR3 reads TGTGCCAGCAGTTCGGACAGTTCGACGGACGAGCAGTACTTC. Protein sequence: CASSSDSSTDEQYF.

The V and J genes are TRBV11-2 and TRBJ2-7, with TRBD2 identical over 11 bases. Germline V gene sequence: CDR1 SGHAT, CDR2 FQNNGV. After removal of 5 bases from V and 0 bases from J, the junction contained 6 bases not matched to a gene. This CDR3 region has 16 residues. CDR3 in amino acids: CASSPGLAAGSYEQYF. CDR3 coding DNA: TGTGCCAGCAGCCCGGGACTAGCGGCCGGCTCCTACGAGCAGTACTTC.

The J gene is TRBJ2-3, the V gene TRBV13; 11 nucleotides match TRBD2. V was pared by 4 bases and J by 4 bases, with 10 bases of the junction left unmatched. This CDR3 is built from 17 residues. CDR1 is PRHDT and CDR2 is FYEKMQ in the germline V gene (reference sequence). DNA of the CDR3: TGTGCCAGCAGCTCGTACCGTAGCGGGAGGGGGGCAGATACGCAGTATTTT. Translation: CASSSYRSGRGADTQYF.

The chain couples TRBV7-8 to TRBJ2-5; 7 nucleotides align to TRBD1. CDR1 and CDR2 from the germline V gene are SGHVS and FQNEAQ. The trim removed 1 base at V and 7 bases at J, leaving 12 bases unmatched. The CDR3 runs to 16 residues. The CDR3 reads CASSLDRQGVFGTQYF. CDR3 nucleotide sequence: TGTGCCAGCAGCTTAGACAGACAGGGAGTCTTCGGGACCCAGTACTTC.

This clone was seen just once. This rearrangement joins TRBV6-5 to TRBJ1-5; TRBD1 aligns across 8 bases. With V trimmed by 10 bases and J by 16 bases, 9 bases remained unmatched. This CDR3 has 10 residues. The V gene's germline CDR1 is MNHEY and CDR2 SVGAGI. The CDR3 loop is CATGDRLFHF. In DNA, the CDR3 is TGTGCCACCGGGGACAGGCTCTTCCATTTT.

Here the CDR3 DNA reads TGTGCCAGCAGTTCCTTCTCTAGCCACAATGAGCAGTTCTTC. Its protein is CASSSFSSHNEQFF. The rearrangement uses TRBV28 and TRBJ2-1; TRBD2 is a possible D gene (5 bases). Trimming shortened V by 4 bases and J by 5 bases, and 12 bases separated the two germline ends. Germline V gene lookup returns CDR1 MDHEN and CDR2 SYDVKM. The CDR3 runs to 14 residues.

V is TRBV18 and J is TRBJ2-5, with 8 bases matching TRBD2. Losses at the gene ends were 5 bases for V and 3 bases for J; bases not matched to a gene: 11. Germline V lookup: CDR1 KGHSH, CDR2 LQKENI. The CDR3 totals 16 residues. DNA of the CDR3: TGTGCCAGCTCATCAGCGGGGACTAGTCCGGAAGAGACCCAGTACTTC. Translation: CASSSAGTSPEETQYF. The full variable domain, rest sourced from reference TRBV18 and TRBJ2-5, is NAGVMQNPRHLVRRRGQEARLRCSPMKGHSHVYWYRQLPEEGLKFMVYLQKENIIDESGMPKERFSAEFPKEGPSILRIQQVVRGDSAAYFCASSSAGTSPEETQYFGPGTRLLVL.

The chain recombines TRBV19 with TRBJ2-1, with 7 positions matching TRBD2. V lost 4 bases to trimming and J lost 1 base; unmatched junction nucleotides: 10. The CDR3 consists of 17 residues. Germline CDR1 and CDR2: LNHDA and SQIVND (reference sequence). The CDR3 bases are TGTGCCAGTAGTAGCCACCTTGCGGGGGTATCCTACAATGAGCAGTTCTTC. This translates into CASSSHLAGVSYNEQFF. The whole variable domain, remainder taken from reference TRBV19 and TRBJ2-1, is DGGITQSPKYLFRKEGQNVTLSCEQNLNHDAMYWYRQDPGQGLRLIYYSQIVNDFQKGDIAEGYSVSREKKESFPLTVTSAQKNPTAFYLCASSSHLAGVSYNEQFFGPGTRLTVL.

As regards this clone: This CDR3 is also generated by other DNA sequences in the sample. The V gene is TRBV19, the J gene TRBJ1-3; D possibly corresponds to TRBD1 (5 bases). The CDR3 spans 15 residues. The V gene lost 3 bases and the J gene lost 0 bases, with 9 bases spanning the gap. From germline, CDR1 is LNHDA and CDR2 SQIVND (reference sequence). The CDR3 protein is CASSIDRSSGNTIYF. CDR3 DNA sequence: TGTGCCAGTAGTATCGACAGAAGCTCTGGAAACACCATATATTTT.

CDR3 DNA: TGTGCCATCAGTGAGTCGTTGGGGCCTTCCTACGAGCAGTACTTC. Protein: CAISESLGPSYEQYF. V gene TRBV10-3 combines with J gene TRBJ2-7; a possible D gene is TRBD1 (5 bases). The germline V gene encodes CDR1 ENHRY and CDR2 SYGVKD. V was shortened by 0 bases and J by 1 base, with 10 bases between the two germline ends. There are 15 residues in the CDR3.

The chain has TRBV10-3 and TRBJ1-6; D possibly corresponds to TRBD1 (5 bases). The CDR3 has 14 residues. Germline values: CDR1 ENHRY, CDR2 SYGVKD. With 9 bases removed from V and 0 bases from J, the gap between germline ends came to 9 bases. DNA for the CDR3: TGTGCCATAGGGGTGAGCTCCTATAATTCACCCCTCCACTTT. Protein: CAIGVSSYNSPLHF.

The chain links TRBV6-4 to TRBJ2-7; D possibly corresponds to TRBD2 (6 bases). CDR1 is MRHNA, CDR2 SNTAGT, per germline. The CDR3 has 10 amino acids. The CDR3: CRRRVYEQYF. The CDR3 DNA reads TGTCGACGGAGGGTTTACGAGCAGTACTTC.

Concerning this clone itself: The same CDR3 also results from other DNA sequences found in this sample. The J gene is TRBJ1-5, the V gene TRBV19, with D possibly matching TRBD1 (5 bases). V dropped 1 base and J dropped 7 bases, with 8 bases sitting between them. CDR1 LNHDA and CDR2 SQIVND come from the germline V gene (reference sequence). This CDR3 region has 13 residues. In DNA, the CDR3 is TGTGCCAGTAGTATAGGGGGCGGCCAGCCCCAGCATTTT. Protein: CASSIGGGQPQHF.